This is a list of T cell receptor beta chains from one sample in a study of blood T cell repertoires in COVID-19. Profiled with immunoSEQ multiplex PCR; TCRdb holds only in-frame clones, not every one. The sample carries roughly 220,000 clones, 65% to 85% recorded once. The material sequenced was PBMCs or T cells enriched from blood (not recorded which). These TCRs come from a man aged 30 to 39 with acute COVID-19. The CDR3 runs from the conserved cysteine through the conserved F or W. Fields, in order: J gene, D gene, clone size, V gene, CDR3 DNA, CDR3 protein. D genes are given only for firm matches. Clone size is not always given. Where it is, it says once, few, many or a class for expanded clones.

>TRBJ1-5|TRBD1|-|TRBV5-1
TGCGCCAGCAGCTCGGGACAGGGGAGCAATCAGCCCCAGCATTTT
CASSSGQGSNQPQHF
>TRBJ2-7|-|-|TRBV7-9
TGTGCCAGCAGTCCAGGGATCCGGCAGTACTTC
CASSPGIRQYF
>TRBJ1-1|-|once|TRBV3-1/TRBV3-2
TGTGCCAGCAGCCAAGATAGGAGGACAGTAGGCTTTAAAGCTGAAGCTTTCTTT
CASSQDRRTVGFKAEAFF
>TRBJ1-6|TRBD1|few|TRBV12-5
TGTGCTAGTGGTTTATCCGACAGGGGCAATTCACCCCTCCACTTT
CASGLSDRGNSPLHF
>TRBJ1-2|TRBD1|-|TRBV28
TGTGCCACCCGCGGGACAGGGGGCTCCTATGGCTACACCTTC
CATRGTGGSYGYTF
>TRBJ2-2|-|-|TRBV30
TGTGCCTGGAGTAGGAGGGGATTGACCACCGGGGAGCTGTTTTTT
CAWSRRGLTTGELFF
>TRBJ2-2|-|-|TRBV6-5
TGTGCCAGCAGTTCAGATCCCAACACCGGGGAGCTGTTTTTT
CASSSDPNTGELFF
>TRBJ2-6|TRBD1|once|TRBV5-4
TGTGCCAGCAGCAGACAGGGTTCAGGGGCCAACGTCCTGACTTTC
CASSRQGSGANVLTF
>TRBJ2-7|TRBD1|-|TRBV6-5
TGTGCCAGCAGGAACGGGACAGGGAGGTCCTACGAGCAGTACTTC
CASRNGTGRSYEQYF
>TRBJ1-2|TRBD1|few|TRBV7-3
TGTGCCAGCAGCTCTACAGGGGGCGCGGAGGGCTACACCTTC
CASSSTGGAEGYTF
>TRBJ2-1|-|-|TRBV19
TGTGCCAGTAGTCCCGACTGGAGGGGTGCCTACAATGAGCAGTTCTTC
CASSPDWRGAYNEQFF
>TRBJ1-2|TRBD1|-|TRBV20-1
TGCAGTGCTAGTACACCCAGACAGGGGTGGGATGGCTACACCTTC
CSASTPRQGWDGYTF
>TRBJ2-7|TRBD2|-|TRBV19
TGTGCCAGTAGTATGGCGGGGGGCTACGAGCAGTACTTC
CASSMAGGYEQYF
>TRBJ1-1|TRBD1|-|TRBV27
TGTGCCAGCATGAGATCAGGGGGCCCTTTGAGCACTGAAGCTTTCTTT
CASMRSGGPLSTEAFF
>TRBJ1-1|TRBD1|-|TRBV12-5
TGTGCTAGTGGCCCGGGACAGGGGGTCCCTGAAGCTTTCTTT
CASGPGQGVPEAFF
>TRBJ1-1|-|-|TRBV5-1
TGCGCCAGCAGCTTTTCGGGGGAACGTACTGAAGCTTTCTTT
CASSFSGERTEAFF
>TRBJ2-1|-|-|TRBV3-1/TRBV3-2
TGTGCCAGCAGCCAAGGGCCCTCAGTCGGGGGTGAGCAGTTCTTC
CASSQGPSVGGEQFF
>TRBJ2-5|-|-|TRBV7-7
TGTGCCAGCAGCTTGGCCGCAGGGGCCCAAGAGACCCAGTACTTC
CASSLAAGAQETQYF
>TRBJ2-2|TRBD2|-|TRBV10-3
TGTGCCATCAGCGAAATAGCGGGGAGGAACACCGGGGAGCTGTTTTTT
CAISEIAGRNTGELFF
>TRBJ2-5|TRBD1|-|TRBV3-1/TRBV3-2
TGTGCCAGCAGCCCCCGGGACAGGGAGGAGACCCAGTACTTC
CASSPRDREETQYF
>TRBJ1-1|-|-|TRBV12-3/TRBV12-4
TGTGCCAGCAGTACACTGACAGATGAAGCTTTCTTT
CASSTLTDEAFF
>TRBJ1-4|-|-|TRBV3-1/TRBV3-2
TGTGCCAGCAGCCGGAGCAGAACAATGAATGAAAAACTGTTTTTT
CASSRSRTMNEKLFF
>TRBJ1-5|-|-|TRBV6-5
TGTGCCAGCAGCATGGACAGCTATAGCAATCAGCCCCAGCATTTT
CASSMDSYSNQPQHF
>TRBJ2-1|-|-|TRBV9
TGTGCCAGCAGCAAATTCCAAGGCGGCAGTTACAATGAGCAGTTCTTC
CASSKFQGGSYNEQFF
>TRBJ1-1|TRBD1|-|TRBV18
TGTGCCAGCTCACCACAGGGGGCGGGTGAAGCTTTCTTT
CASSPQGAGEAFF
>TRBJ2-7|TRBD1|-|TRBV19
TGTGCCAGTAGTAACGGACAGGGAGTCGAGCAGTACTTC
CASSNGQGVEQYF